A single sample gave rise to the 26 T cell receptor beta chains below, sequenced in a study of T-cell reconstitution after alpha-beta-depleted transplantation in children (dated by TCRdb to about 2016). To prepare the library, PCR was applied. Sequencing was carried out with an Illumina HiSeq 2500. TCR libraries were prepared with molecular barcoding, using unique molecular identifiers to normalize TCRbeta repertoire quantification. The public reads were quality trimmed at Q25 with fastp and then assembled into clones with MiXCR by TCRdb, keeping productive beta chains. CDR3 protein duplicates are merged, each entry listing the most common genes and DNA. The sample records around 240,000 distinct CDR3 sequences, 7.5% to 10% of which are singletons. Together, the top ten hold about 4.8% of the sample. The sequenced sample was PBMCs from the stem cell graft donor, obtained from the stem cell graft. These TCRs come from a human donor who donated a stem cell graft to a child with SCID.

This clonotype has at least ten counts. The chain joins TRBV20-1 to TRBJ1-2; D gene uncertain. There are 15 residues in the CDR3. The V gene lost 0 bases and the J gene lost 0 bases, with 11 bases spanning the gap. CDR1 and CDR2 (germline): DFQATT, SNEGSKA (reference sequence). CDR3 nucleotide sequence: TGCAGTGCTAGAGATATCCTCCCCACTAACTATGGCTACACCTTC. Amino acids: CSARDILPTNYGYTF.

As concerns this clonotype: A much bigger clone sits one base away, suggesting this may be a read error. The V gene is TRBV5-1, the J gene TRBJ1-3; 8 bases match TRBD1. The germline CDR1 and CDR2 sequences are SGHRS and YFSETQ. The CDR3 has 15 residues. Here the CDR3 DNA reads TGCGCCAGCAGCATCCAGGGGGCGCATGGAAACGCCATATATTTT. Amino acid sequence: CASSIQGAHGNAIYF.

Many counts were recorded for this clonotype. J is TRBJ2-7 and V is TRBV7-2, with TRBD2 matching 7 bases. Trimming removed 5 bases from V and 4 bases from J; junction bases left unmatched: 5. The V gene's germline CDR1 is SGHTA and CDR2 FQGNSA. The CDR3 contains 13 residues. In DNA, the CDR3 is TGTGCCAGCAGCCCGGGGGGTGCTTACGAGCAGTACTTC. Its protein is CASSPGGAYEQYF.

This clonotype was recorded many times. The chain's CDR3 is CASSSQIGVEAFF. CDR3 DNA sequence: TGTGCCAGCAGCTCCCAGATTGGTGTGGAAGCTTTCTTT. The rearrangement uses TRBV7-2 and TRBJ1-1; no clear D. V lost 4 bases, J lost 8 bases, and 14 bases lay in between. The CDR3 has 13 amino acids. In germline, CDR1 is SGHTA, CDR2 FQGNSA.

To note about this clonotype: This may be a read error: a much more frequent sequence differs by one nucleotide. The V and J genes are TRBV12-3 or TRBV12-4 and TRBJ1-2; 10 bases align to TRBD1. The CDR3 loop spans 14 amino acids. Here the CDR3 reads CASRTTGGTDGDTF. CDR3 bases: TGTGCCAGCAGGACGACAGGGGGCACCGATGGCGACACCTTC.

This clonotype was observed at least ten times. This chain's CDR3 is CASSSSGTSGPDTQYF. CDR3 nucleotide sequence: TGTGCCAGCAGTTCATCCGGGACTAGCGGCCCAGATACGCAGTATTTT. The V gene is TRBV6-5, the J gene TRBJ2-3, with 11 bases lining up with TRBD2. J was trimmed by 4 bases and V by 4 bases; bases with no gene match: 7. The CDR3 totals 16 residues. Per germline, CDR1 MNHEY and CDR2 SVGAGI.

The gene calls are TRBV12-3 or TRBV12-4 and TRBJ2-1; 10 nucleotides line up with TRBD1. V shed 6 bases, J shed 1 base, and the junction held 6 bases outside the gene matches. The CDR3 runs to 16 residues. The CDR3 DNA reads as TGTGCCAGCAGCCCGACAGGGGGCAGGTCCTACAATGAGCAGTTCTTC. This codes for CASSPTGGRSYNEQFF.

At least ten counts were recorded for this clonotype. For the CDR3, the DNA is TGCAGTGCTAGACCTCCGGGACCCGGGAATGAGCAGTTCTTC. This gives the protein CSARPPGPGNEQFF. This chain uses TRBV20-1 with TRBJ2-1, with D perhaps TRBD1 or TRBD2 (5 bases each). Trimming cost V 2 bases and J 7 bases, with 15 bases left between them. This CDR3 is built from 14 residues. Germline-derived CDR1 and CDR2 are DFQATT and SNEGSKA (reference sequence).

This clonotype was observed many times. The genes are TRBV5-1 and TRBJ1-1; D gene uncertain. The CDR3 totals 13 residues. V lost 3 bases to trimming and J lost 5 bases, with 11 bases between them. CDR1 is SGHRS and CDR2 is YFSETQ in the germline V gene. The CDR3 DNA follows: TGCGCCAGCAGCTCTGGGCTGGGGACTGAAGCTTTCTTT. Residues: CASSSGLGTEAFF.

This clonotype has ten or more counts. The chain uses TRBV5-6 and TRBJ2-7, with D uncertain. The germline V gene encodes CDR1 SGHDT and CDR2 YYEEEE. The CDR3 has 14 amino acids. The V and J ends lost 0 bases and 3 bases respectively, with 10 bases between them. CDR3 bases: TGTGCCAGCAGCTTGGGATCCGGGTTCTACGAGCAGTACTTC. Translated, it gives CASSLGSGFYEQYF.

V usage is TRBV20-1 and J usage is TRBJ2-5, with a tentative D call TRBD2 (5 bases). CDR3 length: 12 residues. Trimming left V 6 bases short and J 4 bases short, with 12 bases between. Per the germline V gene, CDR1 is DFQATT and CDR2 is SNEGSKA (reference sequence). CDR3 sequence (DNA): TGCAGTGCCCAAACTAGTGGAGAGACCCAGTACTTC. This translates into CSAQTSGETQYF.

This clonotype was counted many times. V is TRBV6-6 and J is TRBJ1-2, with D possibly TRBD1 on 5 matching bases. The germline gives CDR1 MNHNY, CDR2 SVGAGI (reference sequence). The CDR3 extends over 13 amino acids. The V gene lost 1 base and the J gene lost 6 bases, with 9 bases spanning the gap. The CDR3 nucleotides are TGTGCCAGCAGTTACTTAGGGGCTAATGGCTACACCTTC. Translated, it gives CASSYLGANGYTF.

This clonotype was detected ten times or more. The chain joins TRBV7-2 to TRBJ1-6; D gene uncertain. Trimming removed 4 bases from V and 7 bases from J, with 14 bases in between. The germline gives CDR1 SGHTA, CDR2 FQGNSA. CDR3 size: 15 residues. The CDR3 here is CASSSGRAVNSPLHF. The DNA for the CDR3 is TGTGCCAGCAGCTCGGGGAGGGCAGTGAATTCACCCCTCCACTTT.

This clonotype was seen repeatedly, ten times or more. This sequence joins TRBV2 and TRBJ2-1, with 7 bases identical to TRBD2. The ends lost 4 bases at V and 1 base at J; junction bases unmatched: 4. Germline lookup yields CDR1 SNHLY and CDR2 FYNNEI. This CDR3 is built from 15 residues. CDR3 sequence (DNA): TGTGCCAGCAGTGGCGGGGGTCTTTCCTACAATGAGCAGTTCTTC. Translated, it gives CASSGGGLSYNEQFF.

This clonotype was counted many times. The genes are TRBV6-5 and TRBJ2-3; D is perhaps TRBD1 (6 bases). The CDR3 has 15 residues. From germline, CDR1 is MNHEY and CDR2 SVGAGI. Trimming took 0 bases from V and 2 from J, leaving 9 bases between them. The CDR3 loop is CASSYSQGPTDTQYF. The CDR3, as DNA: TGTGCCAGCAGTTACTCACAGGGTCCCACAGATACGCAGTATTTT.

This clonotype has at least ten counts. The rearrangement joins TRBV5-6 to TRBJ1-4; D might be TRBD1 (5 bases). CDR3 size: 13 residues. Per germline, CDR1 SGHDT and CDR2 YYEEEE. Trimming left V 7 bases short and J 14 bases short, with 21 bases between. CDR3 loop: CASSGGRGSGLFF. Written as DNA, the CDR3 is TGTGCCAGCTCCGGTGGTCGGGGCTCGGGGCTGTTTTTT.

With respect to this clonotype: A read error is possible here, since a much larger clone lies one base away. V gene TRBV7-6 combines with J gene TRBJ2-1; TRBD1 is a possible D gene (6 bases). There are 17 residues in the CDR3. Germline CDR1 and CDR2: SGHVS and FNYEAQ. The CDR3 DNA reads TGTGCCAGCAGGTCTCAGGGGTCAGGAGGTTTCTACAAGGAGCAGTTCTTC. Its protein is CASRSQGSGGFYKEQFF.

The rearrangement joins TRBV27 to TRBJ1-1; TRBD1 matches at 11 bases. V was pared by 6 bases and J by 3 bases, with 3 bases of the junction left unmatched. The CDR3 has 14 amino acids. From germline, CDR1 is MNHEY and CDR2 SMNVEV (reference sequence). CDR3 residues: CASSSDRGHTEAFF. CDR3 bases: TGTGCCAGCAGCTCGGACAGGGGGCACACTGAAGCTTTCTTT.

The sample holds many counts of this clonotype. The J gene is TRBJ1-2, the V gene TRBV5-5; 9 bases fit TRBD1. Germline-derived CDR1 and CDR2 are SGHKS and YYEKEE (reference sequence). Trimming took 4 bases from V and 10 from J; bases not matched to a gene: 11. The CDR3 sequence is 14 residues long. The CDR3 nucleotides read TGTGCCAGCAGCCGGGAACAGGGGGCGGTGGACTACACCTTC. Its translation is CASSREQGAVDYTF.

This clonotype has at least ten counts. This chain joins TRBV29-1 and TRBJ1-2, with a tentative D call TRBD1 (5 bases). The CDR3 loop spans 13 amino acids. V lost 1 base and J lost 3, with 9 bases in between. The germline V gene encodes CDR1 SQVTM and CDR2 ANQGSEA. CDR3 residues: CSVEGGADYGYTF. The CDR3 coding sequence is TGCAGCGTTGAAGGCGGGGCTGACTATGGCTACACCTTC.

This clonotype was recorded many times. The rearrangement joins TRBV7-2 to TRBJ2-3, with D perhaps TRBD2 (6 bases). This CDR3 spans 13 amino acids. Trimming took off 7 bases at V and 4 bases at J, with 12 bases between the two ends. Germline assignment: CDR1 SGHTA and CDR2 FQGNSA. The CDR3 protein is CASKSGGADTQYF. CDR3 DNA sequence: TGTGCCAGCAAGAGTGGCGGGGCAGATACGCAGTATTTT.

This clonotype has a handful of counts. This could be a read error, since a much larger clone is one nucleotide away. The V gene is TRBV20-1, the J gene TRBJ1-2; 10 bases fit TRBD1. The germline V gene has CDR1 DFQATT and CDR2 SNEGSKA (reference sequence). The CDR3 has 16 amino acids. This CDR3 is CCAPGQGVGQNYGYTF. CDR3 bases: TGCTGTGCTCCCGGACAGGGGGTAGGACAAAACTATGGCTACACCTTC.

The sample holds many counts of this clonotype. The chain recombines TRBV9 with TRBJ2-1; a weak D match, TRBD2 (5 bases). The CDR3 runs to 16 residues. Trimming shortened V by 4 bases and J by 7 bases, and 21 bases separated the two germline ends. Germline CDR1 is SGDLS and CDR2 is YYNGEE. This CDR3 reads CASSPHPGEGKNEQFF. CDR3 DNA: TGTGCCAGCAGCCCCCACCCTGGAGAGGGCAAAAATGAGCAGTTCTTC.

This clonotype was observed a few times. The J gene is TRBJ2-3, the V gene TRBV19; 8 bases agree with TRBD2. The trim removed 1 base at V and 4 bases at J, leaving 4 bases unmatched. This CDR3 region has 15 residues. CDR1 and CDR2 (germline): LNHDA, SQIVND (reference sequence). The CDR3: CASSIVGGAADTQYF. The CDR3 DNA follows: TGTGCCAGTAGTATAGTCGGGGGGGCAGCAGATACGCAGTATTTT. Drawing the rest from reference TRBV19 and TRBJ2-3, the complete variable domain is DGGITQSPKYLFRKEGQNVTLSCEQNLNHDAMYWYRQDPGQGLRLIYYSQIVNDFQKGDIAEGYSVSREKKESFPLTVTSAQKNPTAFYLCASSIVGGAADTQYFGPGTRLTVL.

This clonotype was observed at least ten times. The chain recombines TRBV20-1 with TRBJ1-4; TRBD1 matches at 8 bases. J lost 7 bases, V lost 5 bases, and 6 bases had no gene match. The CDR3 length is 13 residues. CDR1 is DFQATT and CDR2 is SNEGSKA in the germline V gene (reference sequence). The CDR3 nucleotides read TGCAGTGCTTCAGGACAGGGAGGTGAAAAACTGTTTTTT. Translated: CSASGQGGEKLFF.

In its sample, this clonotype was seen many times. The chain uses TRBV21-1 and TRBJ2-7; TRBD1, the D gene given by the table, was not confirmed from the DNA. TRBV21-1 is a listed pseudogene. The CDR3 extends over 17 amino acids. CDR3 sequence (DNA): TGTGCCAGCAGCAAAGTCGGGTTTGATGGACACGGCTACGAGCAGTACTTC. Translated: CASSKVGFDGHGYEQYF.